The 5 T cell receptor beta chains in this list originate from one sample, sequenced in a study of T-cell memory formation after mild COVID-19. MiXCR was run by TCRdb on the 5' RACE reads, yielding one entry per CDR3 protein. The profile shows roughly 86,000 distinct CDR3 sequences, about 15% of them singletons. Sequencing was done on a sample of PBMCs or a T cell subset sorted from them (not recorded which). The receptors derive from a man in his late teens or twenties who had mild COVID-19 (a few samples of this study predate the infection). Cell type and time point are not known.

Many counts were recorded for this clonotype. V is TRBV5-1 and J is TRBJ2-3; TRBD1 aligns across 8 bases. V shed 3 bases and J 2 bases; nucleotides not matched to a gene: 5. CDR3 length: 15 residues. CDR1 and CDR2 from the germline V gene are SGHRS and YFSETQ. The CDR3 nucleotides are TGCGCCAGCAGCTCCAGACAGGGGTACACAGATACGCAGTATTTT. It translates to CASSSRQGYTDTQYF.

This clonotype has just a few counts. This rearrangement joins TRBV7-2 to TRBJ2-7; 9 bases are shared with TRBD2. The CDR3 contains 15 residues. J lost 0 bases, V lost 3 bases, and 3 bases had no gene match. Germline CDR1 reads SGHTA; CDR2 reads FQGNSA. CDR3 nucleotide sequence: TGTGCCAGCAGCTTGCAGCGGGGGGACTCCTACGAGCAGTACTTC. It translates to CASSLQRGDSYEQYF. The full variable domain, with the rest looked up from reference TRBV7-2 and TRBJ2-7, is GAGVSQSPSNKVTEKGKDVELRCDPISGHTALYWYRQSLGQGLEFLIYFQGNSAPDKSGLPSDRFSAERTGGSVSTLTIQRTQQEDSAVYLCASSLQRGDSYEQYFGPGTRLTVT.

The CDR3 DNA follows: TGCGCCAGCAGCCAGACCTTCCCCGGGCTGGGTCCCGACGGCTACACCTTC. This sequence encodes CASSQTFPGLGPDGYTF. The genes are TRBV4-3 and TRBJ1-2; D unresolved. CDR1 LGHNA and CDR2 YSLEER come from the germline V gene. The CDR3 is 17 residues long. V was pared by 3 bases and J by 8 bases, with 25 bases between.

Many counts were recorded for this clonotype. The genes are TRBV6-5 and TRBJ2-5; TRBD1 matches at 9 bases. The V segment lost 5 bases and the J segment 5 bases; nucleotides outside the gene matches: 6. CDR3 size: 14 residues. CDR1 and CDR2 from the germline V gene are MNHEY and SVGAGI. CDR3 in amino acids: CASSTWTGVETQYF. CDR3 nucleotide sequence: TGTGCCAGCAGTACCTGGACAGGGGTTGAGACCCAGTACTTC.

The V call is TRBV27, the J call TRBJ2-1, with D possibly being TRBD2 (6 bases). The CDR3 spans 13 residues. Germline V gives CDR1 MNHEY, CDR2 SMNVEV (reference sequence). The ends were cut back, 7 bases at V and 6 bases at J, with 13 bases in the middle. CDR3 amino acids: CASTLAPGNEQFF. CDR3 nucleotide sequence: TGTGCCAGCACCCTAGCGCCGGGCAATGAGCAGTTCTTC.